A single sample gave rise to the 26 T cell receptor beta chains below, sequenced in a study of Ad26.COV2.S vaccination and SARS-CoV-2 variants. Data came from immunoSEQ multiplex PCR; TCRdb stores just in-frame clones and leaves some out. Among more than 350,000 clones, 75% to 95% were seen once, and the ten largest hold 9% to 15%. Treatment indicated: 19 received Ad26.COV2.S at low or high dose, single or two shots; a few received placebo; per-sample allocation not given. Sampling was performed 63 days after the first vaccine or placebo injection. This material consisted of peripheral blood, taken in a trial of Ad26.COV2.S vaccine versus placebo. Source of these receptors: a person between 18 and 65 years old who received the Ad26.COV2.S COVID-19 vaccine or a placebo.

The chain combines TRBV2 with TRBJ2-1; no firm D call. The length of the CDR3 is 13 residues. V was trimmed by 7 bases and J by 7 bases, leaving 14 bases between them. Germline V gene lookup returns CDR1 SNHLY and CDR2 FYNNEI. The CDR3 bases are TGTGCCAGCACCCAAAGGCCCGGGAATGAGCAGTTCTTC. Its translation is CASTQRPGNEQFF.

The V gene is TRBV19, the J gene TRBJ1-5; D is unresolved. Germline loops: CDR1 LNHDA, CDR2 SQIVND (reference sequence). Trimming removed 3 bases from V and 10 bases from J, with 16 bases in between. The CDR3 covers 14 residues. The CDR3 reads CASSILTVVQPQHF. As DNA, the CDR3 is TGTGCCAGTAGTATCCTAACGGTGGTGCAACCCCAGCATTTT.

This chain links TRBV7-2 with TRBJ1-5; D not resolved. In germline, CDR1 is SGHTA, CDR2 FQGNSA. The CDR3 totals 12 residues. V was cut by 5 bases and J by 4 bases, with 6 bases left in between. CDR3 region: CASSIFNQPQHF. In DNA, the CDR3 is TGTGCCAGCAGCATATTTAATCAGCCCCAGCATTTT.

CDR3 nucleotides: TGTGCCAGCTCACCACCCTCTAGAACAGATACGCAGTATTTT. Protein sequence: CASSPPSRTDTQYF. This chain links TRBV18 with TRBJ2-3; no firm D call. In germline, CDR1 is KGHSH, CDR2 LQKENI. The CDR3 has 14 amino acids. The ends were cut back, 0 bases at V and 3 bases at J, with 7 bases in the middle.

This chain joins TRBV4-3 and TRBJ2-7; D is undetermined. Germline assignment: CDR1 LGHNA and CDR2 YSLEER. V lost 0 bases and J 3 bases, leaving 18 bases between the germline ends. The CDR3 runs to 17 residues. The CDR3 protein is CASSQEHSHIPHYEQYF. CDR3 nucleotide sequence: TGCGCCAGCAGCCAAGAGCATAGTCACATACCCCACTACGAGCAGTACTTC.

The chain carries TRBV4-1 and TRBJ2-1; 10 nucleotides agree with TRBD2. The V gene end was trimmed by 1 base and the J gene end by 6 bases; junction bases not matched to a gene: 6. The germline gives CDR1 MGHRA, CDR2 YSYEKL. CDR3 length: 16 residues. CDR3 in amino acids: CASSQGAGGPRNEQFF. The CDR3 DNA is TGCGCCAGCAGCCAAGGAGCGGGAGGGCCCCGCAATGAGCAGTTCTTC.

The rearrangement uses TRBV6-5 and TRBJ2-7; maybe TRBD2 (6 bases). Germline CDR1 MNHEY, CDR2 SVGAGI. Trimming removed 1 base at V and 0 bases at J, with 13 bases between. This CDR3 has 16 amino acids. CDR3 sequence reads: CASSYWAAGSSYEQYF. DNA of the CDR3: TGTGCCAGCAGTTACTGGGCAGCGGGCTCCTCCTACGAGCAGTACTTC.

The sample holds one count of this clone. The gene calls are TRBV10-3 and TRBJ1-1; D call uncertain. CDR3 length: 14 residues. V was trimmed by 2 bases and J by 0 bases, leaving 7 bases between them. Germline V lookup: CDR1 ENHRY, CDR2 SYGVKD. The CDR3, as DNA: TGTGCCATCAGTGAGCAGAACATGAACACTGAAGCTTTCTTT. Amino acids: CAISEQNMNTEAFF.

The V and J genes are TRBV30 and TRBJ1-1, with 7 positions matching TRBD1. Trimming at V came to 0 bases and at J to 5 bases, leaving 0 bases not matched to a gene. Germline lookup yields CDR1 GTSNPN and CDR2 SVGIG (reference sequence). This CDR3 contains 12 residues. CDR3 protein: CAWSVTGTEAFF. The CDR3 bases are TGTGCCTGGAGTGTGACAGGGACTGAAGCTTTCTTT.

V gene TRBV10-1 combines with J gene TRBJ2-7; a weak D match, TRBD1 (5 bases). The CDR3 contains 14 residues. Trimming stripped 2 bases from V and 2 bases from J, with 10 bases between. The germline gives CDR1 WNHNN, CDR2 SYGVQD (reference sequence). The CDR3 DNA sequence: TGCGCCAGCAGTGAGAGGGTAGGGGCCTACGAGCAGTACTTC. Protein: CASSERVGAYEQYF.

The chain recombines TRBV9 with TRBJ2-7; TRBD1 aligns across 7 bases. This CDR3 is built from 16 residues. V gave up 0 bases and J gave up 3 bases; unmatched junction bases: 9. In germline, CDR1 is SGDLS, CDR2 YYNGEE. The CDR3 protein is CASSVARAGGFYEQYF. CDR3 DNA: TGTGCCAGCAGCGTAGCTCGGGCAGGGGGATTCTACGAGCAGTACTTC. Filled out from reference TRBV9 and TRBJ2-7, the complete variable domain reads DSGVTQTPKHLITATGQRVTLRCSPRSGDLSVYWYQQSLDQGLQFLIQYYNGEERAKGNILERFSAQQFPDLHSELNLSSLELGDSALYFCASSVARAGGFYEQYFGPGTRLTVT.

The V and J genes are TRBV6-5 and TRBJ1-3; D is ambiguous. CDR3 length equals 15 residues. The germline gives CDR1 MNHEY, CDR2 SVGAGI. The germline V and J ends were trimmed by 6 bases and 0 bases, with 12 bases remaining between them. The CDR3 spells CASSYKGFSGNTIYF. Written as DNA, the CDR3 is TGTGCCAGCAGCTATAAAGGGTTCTCTGGAAACACCATATATTTT.

This clone has only one observation. This rearrangement joins TRBV28 to TRBJ2-2, with D possibly being TRBD1 (5 bases). CDR3 length equals 19 residues. CDR1 is MDHEN and CDR2 is SYDVKM in the germline V gene. V gave up 1 base and J gave up 0 bases, with 18 bases separating them. CDR3 protein: CASSLFRQKLNTNTGELFF. Here the CDR3 DNA reads TGTGCCAGCAGTTTATTCCGACAGAAACTCAATACGAACACCGGGGAGCTGTTTTTT.

The rearrangement links TRBV6-2 or TRBV6-3 to TRBJ2-1, with TRBD1 matching over 7 bases. The CDR3 sequence is 13 residues long. The V segment lost 4 bases and the J segment 9 bases; nucleotides outside the gene matches: 6. Germline V gives CDR1 MNHEY, CDR2 SVGEGT. CDR3 loop: CASSSTGLPEQFF. CDR3 bases: TGTGCCAGCAGTTCGACAGGGTTGCCTGAGCAGTTCTTC.

The chain combines TRBV5-1 with TRBJ2-2, with no clear D. Germline-derived CDR1 and CDR2 are SGHRS and YFSETQ. The CDR3 extends over 15 amino acids. The ends were cut back, 1 base at V and 0 bases at J, with 7 bases in the middle. The CDR3 spells CASSLPNANTGELFF. DNA of the CDR3: TGCGCCAGCAGCTTGCCCAACGCGAACACCGGGGAGCTGTTTTTT.

The chain recombines TRBV7-9 with TRBJ1-1; 7 bases align to TRBD1. The V segment lost 4 bases and the J segment 0 bases; nucleotides outside the gene matches: 5. This CDR3 comprises 15 residues. Germline values: CDR1 SEHNR, CDR2 FQNEAQ (reference sequence). The CDR3 sequence is CASSSRGGMNTEAFF. CDR3 nucleotide sequence: TGTGCCAGCAGCTCCAGGGGGGGAATGAACACTGAAGCTTTCTTT.

The rearrangement joins TRBV6-2 or TRBV6-3 to TRBJ2-5; D possibly uses TRBD1 or TRBD2 (5 bases each). The CDR3 runs to 13 residues. Trimming stripped 4 bases from V and 5 bases from J, with 11 bases between. Germline-derived CDR1 and CDR2 are MNHEY and SVGEGT. The CDR3 DNA sequence: TGTGCCAGCAGTTCCAGGTGGGGGGAGACCCAGTACTTC. It is translated as CASSSRWGETQYF.

The rearrangement joins TRBV4-3 to TRBJ2-7; 14 positions match TRBD2. The V gene end was trimmed by 5 bases and the J gene end by 3 bases; junction bases not matched to a gene: 9. Germline loops: CDR1 LGHNA, CDR2 YSLEER. The CDR3 has 17 residues. The CDR3 DNA reads TGCGCCAGCAGCGGGGGACTAGCGGGAGAAAGGGGCTACGAGCAGTACTTC. Residues: CASSGGLAGERGYEQYF.

The chain combines TRBV6-5 with TRBJ1-1; D call uncertain. CDR1 is MNHEY and CDR2 is SVGAGI in the germline V gene. The CDR3 has 13 amino acids. Between the trimmed V and J ends, which lost 6 bases and 2 bases, there was a span of 10 bases. The CDR3 region has the DNA TGTGCCAGCAGGCCGTGGGGTAACACTGAAGCTTTCTTT. Translated, it gives CASRPWGNTEAFF.

The J gene is TRBJ2-5, the V gene TRBV11-2; no clear D. In germline, CDR1 is SGHAT, CDR2 FQNNGV. CDR3 length: 16 amino acids. V lost 5 bases to trimming and J lost 2 bases, with 18 bases between them. CDR3 in amino acids: CASSPRIYQLQETQYF. As DNA, the CDR3 is TGTGCCAGCAGCCCCCGAATATACCAACTTCAAGAGACCCAGTACTTC.

V and J are TRBV2 and TRBJ2-2; no reliable D call. Germline V gives CDR1 SNHLY, CDR2 FYNNEI. V was trimmed by 4 bases and J by 7 bases, leaving 7 bases between them. The CDR3 is 12 residues long. This CDR3 is CASSGVGGELFF. CDR3 DNA sequence: TGTGCCAGCAGTGGGGTGGGCGGGGAGCTGTTTTTT.

The chain combines TRBV6-5 with TRBJ2-7; 7 positions match TRBD2. The CDR3 covers 13 residues. V was pared by 6 bases and J by 6 bases, with 8 bases of the junction left unmatched. The V gene's germline CDR1 is MNHEY and CDR2 SVGAGI. CDR3 DNA sequence: TGTGCCAGCAGGAAGGGAGGGCGGCTCGAGCAGTACTTC. It translates to CASRKGGRLEQYF.

This chain links TRBV7-8 with TRBJ1-1; D is uncertain. This CDR3 comprises 14 residues. V was cut by 1 base and J by 4 bases, with 10 bases left in between. Germline CDR1 is SGHVS and CDR2 is FQNEAQ. CDR3 bases: TGTGCCAGCAGCTTAGGGTCCGCGAGCACTGAAGCTTTCTTT. This encodes CASSLGSASTEAFF. The whole variable domain, filled in from reference TRBV7-8 and TRBJ1-1, reads GAGVSQSPRYKVAKRGQDVALRCDPISGHVSLFWYQQALGQGPEFLTYFQNEAQLDKSGLPSDRFFAERPEGSVSTLKIQRTQQEDSAVYLCASSLGSASTEAFFGQGTRLTVV.

The chain is built from TRBV19 and TRBJ1-3; D is possibly TRBD1 (5 bases). Germline V gene data show CDR1 as LNHDA and CDR2 as SQIVND (reference sequence). The CDR3 sequence is 13 residues long. V gave up 5 bases and J gave up 7 bases, with 12 bases separating them. CDR3: CASSVDWGNTIYF. The CDR3 DNA follows: TGTGCCAGTAGTGTGGACTGGGGGAACACCATATATTTT.

The chain uses TRBV6-2 or TRBV6-3 and TRBJ2-6; D is ambiguous. In germline, CDR1 is MNHEY, CDR2 SVGEGT. V was trimmed by 2 bases and J by 4 bases, leaving 9 bases between them. The CDR3 totals 15 residues. The CDR3 region has the DNA TGTGCCAGCAGTTACCCCACCGGGGGGGCCAACGTCCTGACTTTC. This sequence encodes CASSYPTGGANVLTF.

The count of this clone is one. This chain joins TRBV7-9 and TRBJ2-7, with 7 bases identical to TRBD2. The CDR3 extends over 15 amino acids. V lost 1 base, J lost 3 bases, and 6 bases stayed unmatched. The germline V gene encodes CDR1 SEHNR and CDR2 FQNEAQ (reference sequence). The CDR3 sequence is CASSLVGLADYEQYF. In DNA, the CDR3 is TGTGCCAGCAGCTTAGTTGGGCTAGCGGACTACGAGCAGTACTTC.